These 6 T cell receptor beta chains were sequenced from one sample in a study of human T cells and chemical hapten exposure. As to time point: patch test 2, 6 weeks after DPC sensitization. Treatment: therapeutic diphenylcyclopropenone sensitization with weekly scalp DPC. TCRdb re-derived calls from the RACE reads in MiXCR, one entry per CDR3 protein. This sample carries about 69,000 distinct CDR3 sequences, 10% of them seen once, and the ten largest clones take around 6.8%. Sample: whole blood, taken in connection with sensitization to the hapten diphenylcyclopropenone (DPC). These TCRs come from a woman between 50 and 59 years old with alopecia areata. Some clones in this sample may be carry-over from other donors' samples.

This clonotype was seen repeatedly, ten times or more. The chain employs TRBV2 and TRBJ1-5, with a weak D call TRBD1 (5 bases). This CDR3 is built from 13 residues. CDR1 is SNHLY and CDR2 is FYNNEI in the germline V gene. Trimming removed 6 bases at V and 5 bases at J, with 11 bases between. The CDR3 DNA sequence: TGTGCCAGCAGGGGGCCGCAATATCAGCCCCAGCATTTT. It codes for CASRGPQYQPQHF.

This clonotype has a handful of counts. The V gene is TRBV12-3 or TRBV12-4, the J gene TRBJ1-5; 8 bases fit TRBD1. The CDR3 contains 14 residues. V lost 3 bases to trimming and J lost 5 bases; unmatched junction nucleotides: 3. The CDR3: CASSFSRGHQPQHF. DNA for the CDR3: TGTGCCAGCAGTTTCTCCAGGGGGCATCAGCCCCAGCATTTT.

The DNA of the CDR3 is TGTGCCAGCAGTCACCGCGAAGGACTAGCGGGAGCGGGAACCGGGGAGCTGTTTTTT. It is translated as CASSHREGLAGAGTGELFF. The V call is TRBV12-3 or TRBV12-4, the J call TRBJ2-2; 13 bases are shared with TRBD2. The CDR3 is 19 amino acids. The trim removed 5 bases at V and 5 bases at J, leaving 14 bases unmatched.

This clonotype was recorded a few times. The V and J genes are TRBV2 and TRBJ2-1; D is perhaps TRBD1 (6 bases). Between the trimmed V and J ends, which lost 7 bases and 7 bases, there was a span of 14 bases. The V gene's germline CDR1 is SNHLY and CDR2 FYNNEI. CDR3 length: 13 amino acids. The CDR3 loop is CASTGTRANEQFF. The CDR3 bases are TGTGCCAGCACCGGGACAAGAGCTAATGAGCAGTTCTTC. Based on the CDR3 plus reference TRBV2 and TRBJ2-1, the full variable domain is EPEVTQTPSHQVTQMGQEVILRCVPISNHLYFYWYRQILGQKVEFLVSFYNNEISEKSEIFDDQFSVERPDGSNFTLKIRSTKLEDSAMYFCASTGTRANEQFFGPGTRLTVL.

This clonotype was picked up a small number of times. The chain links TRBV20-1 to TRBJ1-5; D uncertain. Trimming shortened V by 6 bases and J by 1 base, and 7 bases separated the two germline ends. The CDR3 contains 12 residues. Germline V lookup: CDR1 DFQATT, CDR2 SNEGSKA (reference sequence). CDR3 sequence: CSAKDSNQPQHF. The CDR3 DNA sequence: TGCAGTGCAAAAGACAGCAATCAGCCCCAGCATTTT.

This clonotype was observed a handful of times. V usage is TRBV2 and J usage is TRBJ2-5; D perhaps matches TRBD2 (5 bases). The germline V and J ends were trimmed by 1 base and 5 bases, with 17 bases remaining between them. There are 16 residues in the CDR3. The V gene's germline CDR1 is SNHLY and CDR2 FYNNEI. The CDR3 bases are TGTGCCAGCAGTGAAGGAGGGAACCCCAGGACGGAGACCCAGTACTTC. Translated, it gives CASSEGGNPRTETQYF.